What follows is one TCR beta chain and its context. Antigen specificity is unknown. The sample belongs to a study of early T cells in non-severe SARS-CoV-2 infection. Study information: Chains were not paired, and sequencing was done on bulk RNA from unsorted whole blood. Points from the study as a whole: Missing private and CD4 specificities, VDJdb matching favored anti-spike CD8 responses.

This CDR3 has 13 residues. V was clipped by 7 bases and J by 4 bases; unmatched bases: 9. The germline V gene encodes CDR1 SQVTM and CDR2 ANQGSEA. The protocol attached unique molecular identifiers to individual cDNA molecules. MiXCR, run by TCRdb on the 5' RACE reads, gives a single entry per CDR3 protein. The data show some 49,000 distinct CDR3 sequences, around 11% seen once. This receptor was obtained from an adult who was a healthcare worker with PCR-confirmed SARS-CoV-2 infection or an uninfected control (not recorded which). Material for sequencing was whole blood. The chain links TRBV29-1 to TRBJ1-1, with 7 bases aligning to TRBD1. CDR3 residues: CSASGDRGTEAFF. DNA of the CDR3: TGCAGCGCATCCGGGGACAGAGGCACTGAAGCTTTCTTT.